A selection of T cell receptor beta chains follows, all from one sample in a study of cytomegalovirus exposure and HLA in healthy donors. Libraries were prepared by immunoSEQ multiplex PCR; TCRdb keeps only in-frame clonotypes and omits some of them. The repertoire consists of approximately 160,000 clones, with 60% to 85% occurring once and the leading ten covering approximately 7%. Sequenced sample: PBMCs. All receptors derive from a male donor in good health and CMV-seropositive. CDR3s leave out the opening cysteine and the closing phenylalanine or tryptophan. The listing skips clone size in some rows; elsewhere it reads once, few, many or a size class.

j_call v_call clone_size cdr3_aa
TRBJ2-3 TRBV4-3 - ASSQEWGGDLDTQY
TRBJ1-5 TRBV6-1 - ASSETRTLNQPQH
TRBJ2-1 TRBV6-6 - ASSVAGTNNEQF
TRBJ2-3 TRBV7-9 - ASSLTGGSADTQY
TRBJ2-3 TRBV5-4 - ASSLERGTDTQY
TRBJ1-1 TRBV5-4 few ASSLASVGGAF
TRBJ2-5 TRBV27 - ASSQWTSGPQETQY
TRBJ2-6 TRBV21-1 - ASSTPDSSGANVLT
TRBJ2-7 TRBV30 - AWSGLAGTNPYEQY
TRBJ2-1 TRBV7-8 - ASSRVGTESPYNEQF
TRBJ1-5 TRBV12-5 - ASGLGGLGRDQPQH
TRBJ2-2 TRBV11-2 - ASSSIRGRGAGELF
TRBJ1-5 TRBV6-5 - ASRRDSNQPQH
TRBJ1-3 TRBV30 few ASNRGPTGDTIY
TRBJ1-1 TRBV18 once ASSPIGVRDTEAF
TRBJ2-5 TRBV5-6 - ASSLHPGLADH
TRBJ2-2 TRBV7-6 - ASSLGFTGELF
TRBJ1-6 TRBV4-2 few ASSQPLGEGSSPLH
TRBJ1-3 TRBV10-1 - ASGDSADSGNTIY
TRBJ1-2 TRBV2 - ASTTGHWTYGYT
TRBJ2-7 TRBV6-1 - ASRGDREVNEQY
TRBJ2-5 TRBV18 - ASSPSTSRETQY
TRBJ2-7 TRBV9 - ASSVGGQGNEQY
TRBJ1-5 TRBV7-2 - ASSLALDQPQH
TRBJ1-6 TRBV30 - AWSPPQADSPLH
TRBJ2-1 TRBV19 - ASSIDVLAGASYNEQF
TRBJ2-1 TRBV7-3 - ASSLGGKKGNEQF
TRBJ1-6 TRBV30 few AWNGQGSSPLH
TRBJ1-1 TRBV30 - AWSNDRANTEAF
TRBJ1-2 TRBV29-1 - SAGGDRERNGYT
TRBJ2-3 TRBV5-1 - ASSLEAARDTQY
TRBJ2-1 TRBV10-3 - AISALNSGYNEQF
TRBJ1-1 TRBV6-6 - ASSSPSTGMNTEAF
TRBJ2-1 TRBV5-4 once ASSLGTGKQF
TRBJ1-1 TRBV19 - ASSIAPMSPGGAF
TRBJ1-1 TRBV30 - AWTPWGVSAEAF
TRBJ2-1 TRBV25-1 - SDGRGYNEQF
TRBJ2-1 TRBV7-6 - ASSPFGGGTSSYNEQF
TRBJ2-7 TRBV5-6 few ASSDGQPGDEQY
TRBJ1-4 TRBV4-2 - ASSQDMTGGEKLF
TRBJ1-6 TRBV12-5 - ASGSPGQGGDSPLH
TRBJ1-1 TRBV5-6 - ASSRVDSSIPEAF
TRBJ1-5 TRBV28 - ASTDGGYQPQH
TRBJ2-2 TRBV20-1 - SARANGELF
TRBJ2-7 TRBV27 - ASSSLNLIAGGQFGYEQY
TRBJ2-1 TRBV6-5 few ASSYSELAGGI
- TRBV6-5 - ASSYSPYEQY
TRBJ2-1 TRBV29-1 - SVDRGNEQF
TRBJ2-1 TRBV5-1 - ASSLDGTEHNEQF
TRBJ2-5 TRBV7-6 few ASGMTGFGETQY
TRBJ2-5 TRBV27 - ASSSHTGGAGETQY
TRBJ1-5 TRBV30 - AWGRRTGGNQPQH
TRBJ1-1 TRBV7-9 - ASSPGGFTEAF
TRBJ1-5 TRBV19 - ASSIADRTHQPQH
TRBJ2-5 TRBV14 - ASSQDWALAHQETQY
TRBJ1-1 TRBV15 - ATSRDLTGKGAF
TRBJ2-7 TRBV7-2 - ASSHPRRRGGRNLEQY
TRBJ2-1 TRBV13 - ASSLEGGTANEQF
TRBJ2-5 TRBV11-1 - ASSLDRFQETQY
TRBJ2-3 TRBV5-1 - ASSLDSSPTDTQY